The TCR beta chain under discussion was sequenced for a study of CD8 T cells in ankylosing spondylitis. Trimming removed 7 bases from V and 5 bases from J, with 24 bases in between. The CDR3 loop spans 16 amino acids. Germline V gene sequence: CDR1 SGHRS, CDR2 YFSETQ. Study-wide findings and caveats: Within matched ankylosing spondylitis synovial fluid, disease-linked clones were reportedly significantly enriched.

This clonotype has ten or more counts. Antigen specificity is unknown. TCRdb re-derived calls from the 5' RACE reads in MiXCR, one entry per CDR3 protein. The table has about 130,000 distinct CDR3 sequences, around 7% seen once; the top ten hold 12%. This sequence was found in a male donor with ankylosing spondylitis or in good health (not recorded which). The chain carries TRBV5-1 and TRBJ1-1; the D gene is possibly TRBD1 (5 bases). Sequencing input: blood, either unsorted or a sorted T cell fraction (not recorded which). The chain's CDR3 is CASVPGTLGGTTEAFF. As DNA, the CDR3 is TGCGCCAGCGTTCCCGGGACTCTTGGTGGGACGACTGAAGCTTTCTTT.